This T cell receptor beta chain is drawn from a study of circulating and synovial CD4+ cells in juvenile arthritis. Study-level results: Circulating pathogenic-like lymphocytes shared a substantially higher fraction of CDR3 sequences with synovium than bulk blood. The pathogenic-like versus bulk T cell difference escaped Vbeta family analysis.

Of note for this clone: The antigen is not known.

Trimming pared 6 bases from V and 3 bases from J, leaving 15 bases between. The CDR3 is made up of 14 amino acids. Germline CDR1 and CDR2: SGHRS and YFSETQ. The table came from immunoSEQ multiplex PCR; TCRdb's copy has only in-frame clones and leaves some out. The data hold around 32,000 clones, with roughly 96% observed a single time. The rearrangement links TRBV5-1 to TRBJ1-1, with D perhaps matching TRBD1 (5 bases). The material sequenced was CD4+ T cells from blood. The sequence came from a human donor with juvenile idiopathic arthritis. The CDR3 loop reads CASNRFNRDTEAFF. The DNA for the CDR3 is TGCGCCAGCAACAGGTTTAATCGGGACACTGAAGCTTTCTTT. Complete variable domain (other parts from reference TRBV5-1 and TRBJ1-1): KAGVTQTPRYLIKTRGQQVTLSCSPISGHRSVSWYQQTPGQGLQFLFEYFSETQRNKGNFPGRFSGRQFSNSRSEMNVSTLELGDSALYLCASNRFNRDTEAFFGQGTRLTVV.